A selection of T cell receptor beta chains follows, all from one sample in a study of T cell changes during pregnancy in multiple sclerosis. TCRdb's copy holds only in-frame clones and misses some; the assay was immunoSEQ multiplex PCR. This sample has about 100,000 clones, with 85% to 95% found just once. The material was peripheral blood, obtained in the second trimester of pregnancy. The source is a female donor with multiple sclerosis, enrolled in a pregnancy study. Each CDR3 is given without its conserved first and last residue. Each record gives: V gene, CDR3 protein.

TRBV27	ASSQRHTGSYEQY
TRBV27	ASSLSGGSNQPQH
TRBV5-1	ASSLARGADTQY
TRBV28	ASKETGGGYGYT
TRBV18	ASSLNPVRDTQY
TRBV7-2	ASSPLTGKDGYT
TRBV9	ASSRVGGGELF
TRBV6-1	ATRNLASSYEQY
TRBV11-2	ASCLWPQGSNTEAF
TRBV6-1	ANSPRGGEQF
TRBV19	ASSMGWGDNEQF
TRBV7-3	ASSSRTRTSGEPYNEQF
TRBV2	ASRGTGVSNQPQH
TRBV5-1	ASSLLAGTRAEKLF